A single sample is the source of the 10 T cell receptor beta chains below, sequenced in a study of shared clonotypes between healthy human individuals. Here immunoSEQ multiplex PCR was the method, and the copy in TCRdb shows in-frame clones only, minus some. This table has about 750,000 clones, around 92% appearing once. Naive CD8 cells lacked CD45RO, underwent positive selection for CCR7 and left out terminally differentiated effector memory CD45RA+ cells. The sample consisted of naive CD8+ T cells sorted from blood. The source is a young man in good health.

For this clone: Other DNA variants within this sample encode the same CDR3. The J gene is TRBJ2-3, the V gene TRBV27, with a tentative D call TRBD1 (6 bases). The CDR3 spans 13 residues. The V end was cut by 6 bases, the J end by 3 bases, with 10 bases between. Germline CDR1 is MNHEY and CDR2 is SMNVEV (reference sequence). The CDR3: CASSLGATDTQYF. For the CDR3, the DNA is TGTGCCAGCAGCCTGGGGGCTACAGATACGCAGTATTTT.

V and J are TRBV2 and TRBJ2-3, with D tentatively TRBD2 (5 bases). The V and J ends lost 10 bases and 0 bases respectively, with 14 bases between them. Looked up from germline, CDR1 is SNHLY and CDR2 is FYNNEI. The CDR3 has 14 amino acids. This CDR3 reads CATSPLASTDTQYF. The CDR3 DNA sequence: TGTGCCACCTCCCCGCTAGCTAGCACAGATACGCAGTATTTT.

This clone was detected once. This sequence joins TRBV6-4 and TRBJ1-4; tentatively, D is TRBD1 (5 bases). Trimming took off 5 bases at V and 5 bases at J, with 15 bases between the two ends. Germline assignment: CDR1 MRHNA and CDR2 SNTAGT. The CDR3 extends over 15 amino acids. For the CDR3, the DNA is TGTGCCAGCAGTAGACCGGGACGCCGAAATGAAAAACTGTTTTTT. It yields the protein CASSRPGRRNEKLFF.

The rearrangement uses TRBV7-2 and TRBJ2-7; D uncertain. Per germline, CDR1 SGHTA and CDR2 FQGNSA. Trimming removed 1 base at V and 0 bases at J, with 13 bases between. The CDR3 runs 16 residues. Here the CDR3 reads CASSLEGQTLSYEQYF. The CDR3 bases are TGTGCCAGCAGCTTAGAGGGCCAGACTCTCTCCTACGAGCAGTACTTC.

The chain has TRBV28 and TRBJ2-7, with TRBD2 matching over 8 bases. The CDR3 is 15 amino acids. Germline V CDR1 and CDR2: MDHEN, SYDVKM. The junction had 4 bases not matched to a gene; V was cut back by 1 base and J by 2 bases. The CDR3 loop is CASSLSLAGTYEQYF. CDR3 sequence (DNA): TGTGCCAGCAGTTTATCCCTAGCGGGCACCTACGAGCAGTACTTC.

CDR3 bases: TGCGCCAGCAGCCAAGATCCTACCCCAATTTACGAGCAGTACTTC. This sequence encodes CASSQDPTPIYEQYF. This chain links TRBV4-1 with TRBJ2-7; the D is unclear. Trimming took 0 bases from V and 4 from J, leaving 13 bases between them. Germline CDR1 is MGHRA and CDR2 is YSYEKL. There are 15 residues in the CDR3.

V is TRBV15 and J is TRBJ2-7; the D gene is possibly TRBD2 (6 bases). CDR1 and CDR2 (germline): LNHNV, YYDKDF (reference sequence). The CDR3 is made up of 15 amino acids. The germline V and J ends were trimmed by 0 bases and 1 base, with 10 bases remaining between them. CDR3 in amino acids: CATSRDSGLSYEQYF. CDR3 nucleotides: TGTGCCACCAGCAGAGATAGCGGACTATCCTACGAGCAGTACTTC.

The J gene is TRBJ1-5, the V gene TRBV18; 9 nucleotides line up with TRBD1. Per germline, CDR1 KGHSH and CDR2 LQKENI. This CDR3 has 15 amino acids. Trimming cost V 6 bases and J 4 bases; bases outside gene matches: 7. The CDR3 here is CASSPTGQGNQPQHF. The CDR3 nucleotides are TGTGCCAGCTCTCCTACGGGACAGGGTAATCAGCCCCAGCATTTT. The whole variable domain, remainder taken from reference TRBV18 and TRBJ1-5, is NAGVMQNPRHLVRRRGQEARLRCSPMKGHSHVYWYRQLPEEGLKFMVYLQKENIIDESGMPKERFSAEFPKEGPSILRIQQVVRGDSAAYFCASSPTGQGNQPQHFGDGTRLSIL.

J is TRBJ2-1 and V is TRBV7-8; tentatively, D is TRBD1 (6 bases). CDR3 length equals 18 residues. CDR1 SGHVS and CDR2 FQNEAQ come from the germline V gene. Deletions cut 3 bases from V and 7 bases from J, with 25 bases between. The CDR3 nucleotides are TGTGCCAGCAGCTTCCCATTAATGGCTAGGGAAAGGGGGAATGAGCAGTTCTTC. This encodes CASSFPLMARERGNEQFF.

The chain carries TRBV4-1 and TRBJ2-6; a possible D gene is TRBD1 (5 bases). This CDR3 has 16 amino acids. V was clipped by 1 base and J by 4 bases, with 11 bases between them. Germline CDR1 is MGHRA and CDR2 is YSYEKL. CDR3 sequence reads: CASSQGMGRGANVLTF. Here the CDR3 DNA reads TGCGCCAGCAGCCAAGGGATGGGGCGAGGGGCCAACGTCCTGACTTTC.